The source of this TCR beta chain is a study of blood T cell repertoires in COVID-19. The wider study: T cells, B-cell-depleted T cells, or PBMCs supplied cDNA or gDNA.

The CDR3 consists of 13 residues. The germline V and J ends were trimmed by 0 bases and 9 bases, with 12 bases remaining between them. Germline CDR1 is SGDLS and CDR2 is YYNGEE. Sequenced by immunoSEQ multiplex PCR; TCRdb stores in-frame clones only, minus some. Of approximately 440,000 clones in the sample, about nine tenths were seen once. The source of this sequence is a woman aged 18-29 years who had recovered from COVID-19. V is TRBV9 and J is TRBJ1-1, with no clear D. The sequencing sample was made of PBMCs or T cells enriched from blood (not recorded which). CDR3 amino acids: CASSVVEGLQAFF. In DNA, the CDR3 is TGTGCCAGCAGCGTAGTAGAGGGTTTGCAAGCTTTCTTT.